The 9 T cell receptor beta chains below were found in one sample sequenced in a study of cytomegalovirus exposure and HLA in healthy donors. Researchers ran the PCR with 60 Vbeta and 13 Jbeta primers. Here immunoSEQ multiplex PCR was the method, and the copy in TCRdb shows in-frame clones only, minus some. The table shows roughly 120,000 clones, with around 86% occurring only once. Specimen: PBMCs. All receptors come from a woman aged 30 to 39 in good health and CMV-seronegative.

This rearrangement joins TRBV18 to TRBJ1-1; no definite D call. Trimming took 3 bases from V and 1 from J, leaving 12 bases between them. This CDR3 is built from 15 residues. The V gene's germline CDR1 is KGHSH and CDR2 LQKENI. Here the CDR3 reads CASSPGDTGNTEAFF. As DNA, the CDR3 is TGTGCCAGCTCACCCGGGGATACGGGGAACACTGAAGCTTTCTTT.

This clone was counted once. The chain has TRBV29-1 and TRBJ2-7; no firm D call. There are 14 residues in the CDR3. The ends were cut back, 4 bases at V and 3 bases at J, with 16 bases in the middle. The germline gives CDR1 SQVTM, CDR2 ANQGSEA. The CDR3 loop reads CSVVTRLLNYEQYF. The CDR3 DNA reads TGCAGCGTTGTAACGAGACTTCTTAACTACGAGCAGTACTTC.

The chain's CDR3 is CASSLGQGRPNEQFF. Here the CDR3 DNA reads TGTGCCAGCAGCTTAGGGCAGGGGCGCCCCAATGAGCAGTTCTTC. The rearrangement uses TRBV7-9 and TRBJ2-1, with D perhaps TRBD1 (6 bases). V was trimmed by 1 base and J by 6 bases, leaving 13 bases between them. Germline V gene lookup returns CDR1 SEHNR and CDR2 FQNEAQ (reference sequence). The CDR3 runs to 15 residues.

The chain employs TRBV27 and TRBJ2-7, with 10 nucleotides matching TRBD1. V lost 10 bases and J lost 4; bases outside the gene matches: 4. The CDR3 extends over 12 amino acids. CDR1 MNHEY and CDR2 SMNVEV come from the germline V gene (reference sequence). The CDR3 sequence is CATKGQGYEQYF. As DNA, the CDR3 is TGTGCCACTAAGGGACAGGGGTACGAGCAGTACTTC.

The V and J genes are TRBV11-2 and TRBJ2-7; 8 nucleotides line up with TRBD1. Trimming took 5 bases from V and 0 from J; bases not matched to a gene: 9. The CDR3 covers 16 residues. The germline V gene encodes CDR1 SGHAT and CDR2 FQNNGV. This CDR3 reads CASSPGGAISSYEQYF. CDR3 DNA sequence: TGTGCCAGCAGCCCAGGGGGCGCGATCAGCTCCTACGAGCAGTACTTC.

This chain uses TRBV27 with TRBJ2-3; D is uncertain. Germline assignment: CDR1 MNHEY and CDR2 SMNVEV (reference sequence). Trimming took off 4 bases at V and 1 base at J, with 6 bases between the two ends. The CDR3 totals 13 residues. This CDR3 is CASSSTRTDTQYF. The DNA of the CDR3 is TGTGCCAGCAGTTCTACCCGCACAGATACGCAGTATTTT.

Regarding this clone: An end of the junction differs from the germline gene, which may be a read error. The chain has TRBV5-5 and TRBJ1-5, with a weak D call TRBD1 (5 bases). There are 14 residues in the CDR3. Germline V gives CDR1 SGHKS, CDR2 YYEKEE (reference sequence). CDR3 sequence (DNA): TGTGCCAGCAGTTTGGACAATAGCAATCAGCCCCAGCATTTT. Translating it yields CASSLDNSNQPQHF.

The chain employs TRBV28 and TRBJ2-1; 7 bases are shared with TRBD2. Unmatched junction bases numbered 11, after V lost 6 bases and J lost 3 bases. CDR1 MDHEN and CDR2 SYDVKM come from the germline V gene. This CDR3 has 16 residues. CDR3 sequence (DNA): TGTGCCAGCAGCAAACCGGCTAGCGGAAGCTACAATGAGCAGTTCTTC. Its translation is CASSKPASGSYNEQFF. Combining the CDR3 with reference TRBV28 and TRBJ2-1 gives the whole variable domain DVKVTQSSRYLVKRTGEKVFLECVQDMDHENMFWYRQDPGLGLRLIYFSYDVKMKEKGDIPEGYSVSREKKERFSLILESASTNQTSMYLCASSKPASGSYNEQFFGPGTRLTVL.

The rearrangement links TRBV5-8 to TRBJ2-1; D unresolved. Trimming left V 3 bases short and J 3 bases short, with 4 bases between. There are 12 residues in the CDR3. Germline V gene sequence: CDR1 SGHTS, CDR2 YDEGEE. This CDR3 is CASSSFYNEQFF. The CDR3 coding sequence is TGTGCCAGCAGCTCCTTCTACAATGAGCAGTTCTTC.